Each of the 30 T cell receptor beta chains below was sequenced from the same sample in a study of cytomegalovirus exposure and HLA in healthy donors. The PCR employed 60 Vbeta primers together with 13 Jbeta primers. Profiling relied on immunoSEQ multiplex PCR, and the TCRdb table lists in-frame clones only, not all of them. Of approximately 130,000 clones listed, about 64% are singletons. The sample was PBMCs. The source of these receptors is a middle-aged woman in good health and CMV-seronegative.

This clone was detected only a few times. The genes are TRBV7-9 and TRBJ1-1; 9 bases fit TRBD1. V dropped 5 bases and J dropped 6; count of bases not matched to a gene: 13. The CDR3 sequence is 16 residues long. Germline V gene sequence: CDR1 SEHNR, CDR2 FQNEAQ (reference sequence). The CDR3 coding sequence is TGTGCCAGCAGCCCCTCCGGGACAGGGACGGTAGCTGAAGCTTTCTTT. Amino acids: CASSPSGTGTVAEAFF. Together with reference TRBV7-9 and TRBJ1-1, the CDR3 gives the full variable domain: DTGVSQNPRHKITKRGQNVTFRCDPISEHNRLYWYRQTLGQGPEFLTYFQNEAQLEKSRLLSDRFSAERPKGSFSTLEIQRTEQGDSAMYLCASSPSGTGTVAEAFFGQGTRLTVV.

This clone is a singleton in its sample. The rearrangement links TRBV4-2 to TRBJ2-7, with D hard to call. V shed 0 bases and J shed 0 bases, with 15 bases lying between them. The CDR3 length is 17 residues. The germline CDR1 and CDR2 sequences are LGHNA and YNFKEQ. The CDR3 DNA sequence: TGTGCCAGCAGCCAAGATTTGTCGCGCCCGAGCTCCTACGAGCAGTACTTC. The encoded protein is CASSQDLSRPSSYEQYF.

The V and J genes are TRBV5-1 and TRBJ2-7; no definite D call. Germline V gives CDR1 SGHRS, CDR2 YFSETQ. Trimming took off 2 bases at V and 0 bases at J, with 9 bases between the two ends. The CDR3 is 14 amino acids. This CDR3 reads CASSFRNPSYEQYF. The CDR3 region has the DNA TGCGCCAGCAGCTTCAGGAATCCCTCCTACGAGCAGTACTTC.

The gene calls are TRBV28 and TRBJ1-6, with 7 bases that match TRBD1. The CDR3 contains 14 residues. CDR1 is MDHEN, CDR2 SYDVKM, per germline. Trimming took 11 bases from V and 10 from J; bases not matched to a gene: 14. The CDR3 reads CAGSTTGSGSPLHF. Written as DNA, the CDR3 is TGTGCCGGTTCAACGACAGGGTCGGGGTCACCCCTCCACTTT.

The CDR3 region has the DNA TGCGCCAGCAGCTTGGACGGAGGGATTTCGCCCCTCCACTTT. This codes for CASSLDGGISPLHF. V usage is TRBV5-1 and J usage is TRBJ1-6; D gene ambiguous. The CDR3 runs 14 residues. CDR1 and CDR2 from the germline V gene are SGHRS and YFSETQ. V shed 0 bases and J shed 13 bases, with 14 bases lying between them.

The chain recombines TRBV6-4 with TRBJ1-5; TRBD1 matches 7 bases. Germline-derived CDR1 and CDR2 are MRHNA and SNTAGT. This CDR3 comprises 15 residues. J lost 2 bases, V lost 5 bases, and 6 bases had no gene match. The CDR3 is CASSTTGDGNQPQHF. For the CDR3, the DNA is TGTGCCAGCAGTACCACAGGGGATGGCAATCAGCCCCAGCATTTT.

This clone was detected only a few times. This chain links TRBV5-4 with TRBJ1-3; 10 nucleotides line up with TRBD1. Looked up from germline, CDR1 is SGHNT and CDR2 is YYREEE (reference sequence). CDR3 size: 15 residues. V was pared by 3 bases and J by 4 bases, with 4 bases of the junction left unmatched. In nucleotides, the CDR3 is TGTGCCAGCAGCTCGGACAGGGGGTTCGGAAACACCATATATTTT. Its translation: CASSSDRGFGNTIYF.

This chain's CDR3 is CAWRGRVHITDTQYF. For the CDR3, the DNA is TGTGCCTGGCGAGGCCGGGTCCATATCACAGATACGCAGTATTTT. The V call is TRBV30, the J call TRBJ2-3; unclear D gene. Trimming took off 5 bases at V and 2 bases at J, with 17 bases between the two ends. Germline-derived CDR1 and CDR2 are GTSNPN and SVGIG (reference sequence). The CDR3 extends over 15 amino acids.

This rearrangement joins TRBV9 to TRBJ2-3; D unresolved. This CDR3 has 11 amino acids. Trimming left V 2 bases short and J 14 bases short, with 12 bases between. The germline V gene has CDR1 SGDLS and CDR2 YYNGEE. Written as DNA, the CDR3 is TGTGCCAGCAGCGTTGGTACTAAGAGGTATTTT. Its translation: CASSVGTKRYF.

This sequence joins TRBV2 and TRBJ1-2; D is unclear. Trimming shortened V by 2 bases and J by 2 bases, and 12 bases separated the two germline ends. CDR1 is SNHLY, CDR2 FYNNEI, per germline. This CDR3 region has 15 residues. The CDR3 protein is CASSETEKPNYGYTF. For the CDR3, the DNA is TGTGCCAGCAGTGAAACAGAAAAACCAAACTATGGCTACACCTTC. The whole variable domain, filled in from reference TRBV2 and TRBJ1-2, reads EPEVTQTPSHQVTQMGQEVILRCVPISNHLYFYWYRQILGQKVEFLVSFYNNEISEKSEIFDDQFSVERPDGSNFTLKIRSTKLEDSAMYFCASSETEKPNYGYTFGSGTRLTVV.

This clone was observed a few times. The chain joins TRBV5-1 to TRBJ2-3; D not certain. V lost 1 base, J lost 4 bases, and 7 bases lay in between. Per germline, CDR1 SGHRS and CDR2 YFSETQ. The CDR3 runs 13 residues. The CDR3 protein is CASSLWASDTQYF. The CDR3 coding sequence is TGCGCCAGCAGCTTGTGGGCCTCAGATACGCAGTATTTT.

The rearrangement links TRBV18 to TRBJ1-6; maybe TRBD1 (6 bases). CDR3 size: 13 residues. V gave up 3 bases and J gave up 7 bases, with 7 bases separating them. Germline CDR1 reads KGHSH; CDR2 reads LQKENI. The DNA for the CDR3 is TGTGCCAGCTCACCCGACAGGAATTCACCCCTCCACTTT. It codes for CASSPDRNSPLHF.

V and J are TRBV6-4 and TRBJ1-2; 8 bases line up with TRBD1. The CDR3 totals 15 residues. The germline V gene encodes CDR1 MRHNA and CDR2 SNTAGT. Trimming took 5 bases from V and 2 from J; bases not matched to a gene: 7. The CDR3 is CASSPTGTGNYGYTF. DNA for the CDR3: TGTGCCAGCAGTCCCACCGGGACAGGCAACTATGGCTACACCTTC.

This clone was seen a single time. V and J are TRBV13 and TRBJ1-1, with D perhaps matching TRBD1 (6 bases). The germline V gene has CDR1 PRHDT and CDR2 FYEKMQ (reference sequence). The V and J ends lost 5 bases and 5 bases respectively, with 15 bases between them. The CDR3 length is 14 residues. The CDR3 DNA sequence: TGTGCCAGCAGCCAAGCAGGGGAAAGAACTGAAGCTTTCTTT. This encodes CASSQAGERTEAFF.

This clone was seen just once. The same CDR3 can be traced to other DNA sequences in this sample. The rearrangement joins TRBV7-2 to TRBJ2-7, with 10 nucleotides matching TRBD1. The germline CDR1 and CDR2 sequences are SGHTA and FQGNSA. Unmatched junction bases numbered 1, after V lost 4 bases and J lost 1 base. This CDR3 spans 14 amino acids. CDR3 amino acids: CASSSGQGSYEQYF. For the CDR3, the DNA is TGTGCCAGCAGCTCGGGACAGGGGTCCTACGAGCAGTACTTC. The whole variable domain, remainder taken from reference TRBV7-2 and TRBJ2-7, is GAGVSQSPSNKVTEKGKDVELRCDPISGHTALYWYRQSLGQGLEFLIYFQGNSAPDKSGLPSDRFSAERTGGSVSTLTIQRTQQEDSAVYLCASSSGQGSYEQYFGPGTRLTVT.

V is TRBV13 and J is TRBJ2-5; TRBD1 agrees at 10 bases. The CDR3 loop spans 16 amino acids. Losses at the gene ends were 2 bases for V and 9 bases for J; bases not matched to a gene: 12. The germline gives CDR1 PRHDT, CDR2 FYEKMQ (reference sequence). CDR3 bases: TGTGCCAGCAGCTTATTAAGCTCGGGACAGGGGTTGCCCCAGTACTTC. Translating it yields CASSLLSSGQGLPQYF.

This chain connects TRBV4-2 to TRBJ2-1; D is possibly TRBD2 (6 bases). This CDR3 has 15 amino acids. Germline CDR1 is LGHNA and CDR2 is YNFKEQ. Deletions cut 0 bases from V and 4 bases from J, with 10 bases between. DNA for the CDR3: TGTGCCAGCAGCCAAGATGTGGGGACTTACAATGAGCAGTTCTTC. It codes for CASSQDVGTYNEQFF.

V and J are TRBV7-3 and TRBJ2-2; 14 bases agree with TRBD2. Per germline, CDR1 SGHTA and CDR2 FQGTGA. The ends lost 3 bases at V and 4 bases at J; junction bases unmatched: 7. This CDR3 has 18 amino acids. Here the CDR3 reads CASSLTSGGVVGTGELFF. CDR3 bases: TGTGCCAGCAGCTTGACTAGCGGGGGGGTAGTCGGCACCGGGGAGCTGTTTTTT.

The chain couples TRBV20-1 to TRBJ2-7; D gene ambiguous. Per germline, CDR1 DFQATT and CDR2 SNEGSKA (reference sequence). Trimming cost V 3 bases and J 2 bases, with 5 bases left between them. The CDR3 is 11 residues long. CDR3 amino acids: CSASGAYEQYF. In DNA form, the CDR3 reads TGCAGTGCTAGCGGTGCCTACGAGCAGTACTTC.

The chain is built from TRBV11-2 and TRBJ1-5; no clear D. The V gene's germline CDR1 is SGHAT and CDR2 FQNNGV. V dropped 5 bases and J dropped 7 bases, with 12 bases sitting between them. This CDR3 is built from 13 residues. The CDR3 bases are TGTGCCAGCAGCGAGGGAATCGACCAGCCCCAGCATTTT. Its protein product is CASSEGIDQPQHF.

The V and J genes are TRBV27 and TRBJ1-1; D uncertain. V lost 6 bases to trimming and J lost 0 bases, with 11 bases between them. Germline V lookup: CDR1 MNHEY, CDR2 SMNVEV (reference sequence). The length of the CDR3 is 14 residues. The CDR3 region has the DNA TGTGCCAGCAGGACCGGACTCCTGAACACTGAAGCTTTCTTT. Residues: CASRTGLLNTEAFF.

The rearrangement links TRBV4-1 to TRBJ2-2; D is possibly TRBD2 (7 bases). With 0 bases removed from V and 7 bases from J, the gap between germline ends came to 15 bases. CDR1 and CDR2 (germline): MGHRA, YSYEKL. This CDR3 is 16 amino acids long. CDR3 protein: CASSQEGGALVGELFF. For the CDR3, the DNA is TGCGCCAGCAGCCAAGAAGGGGGGGCCTTGGTCGGGGAGCTGTTTTTT.

The chain carries TRBV11-2 and TRBJ1-6, with D hard to call. The CDR3 extends over 16 amino acids. CDR1 is SGHAT, CDR2 FQNNGV, per germline. The V and J ends lost 1 base and 2 bases respectively, with 9 bases between them. CDR3 sequence reads: CASSLGTGTYNSPLHF. The DNA of the CDR3 is TGTGCCAGCAGCTTAGGTACCGGGACCTATAATTCACCCCTCCACTTT.

With regard to this clone: At one end, the junction sequence differs from germline, possibly due to a read error. Other nucleotide sequences in the sample specify the same CDR3. This rearrangement joins TRBV6-1 to TRBJ1-5; 9 nucleotides match TRBD1. Germline-derived CDR1 and CDR2 are MNHNS and SASEGT. The CDR3 sequence is 15 residues long. The CDR3 spells CASSGQGNSNQPQHF. The DNA of the CDR3 is TGTGCTAGCAGTGGACAGGGGAATAGCAATCAGCCCCAGCATTTT.

V gene TRBV10-3 combines with J gene TRBJ2-7; possibly TRBD1 for D (7 bases). Germline CDR1 is ENHRY and CDR2 is SYGVKD. Trimming cost V 3 bases and J 11 bases, with 11 bases left between them. The CDR3 totals 11 residues. CDR3 sequence (DNA): TGTGCCATCAGTGACCTCAGGGGGGAGTACTTC. Translating it yields CAISDLRGEYF.

The chain employs TRBV5-4 and TRBJ2-3; tentatively, D is TRBD1 (5 bases). The CDR3 contains 12 residues. V was pared by 2 bases and J by 9 bases, with 10 bases between. Germline V lookup: CDR1 SGHNT, CDR2 YYREEE (reference sequence). This chain's CDR3 is CASSLGVRTQYF. CDR3 bases: TGTGCCAGCAGCTTAGGGGTTCGGACGCAGTATTTT.

The chain recombines TRBV5-1 with TRBJ2-1; no reliable D call. The CDR3 sequence is 16 residues long. Trimming took 0 bases from V and 6 from J, leaving 16 bases between them. The germline V gene has CDR1 SGHRS and CDR2 YFSETQ. The CDR3 sequence: CASSLGLGVLGNEQFF. Here the CDR3 DNA reads TGCGCCAGCAGCTTGGGTCTAGGAGTTTTAGGCAATGAGCAGTTCTTC.

This clone was seen a single time. V is TRBV27 and J is TRBJ2-1; 11 bases map to TRBD2. Germline CDR1 is MNHEY and CDR2 is SMNVEV (reference sequence). The CDR3 totals 15 residues. The V gene end was trimmed by 6 bases and the J gene end by 9 bases; junction bases not matched to a gene: 10. CDR3 coding DNA: TGTGCCAGCAGCCGAACTAGCGGGGGAACGAGTGAGCAGTTCTTC. Translated: CASSRTSGGTSEQFF.

The gene calls are TRBV5-6 and TRBJ2-5, with D perhaps TRBD2 (5 bases). V was trimmed by 0 bases and J by 8 bases, leaving 14 bases between them. Germline CDR1 SGHDT, CDR2 YYEEEE. The CDR3 covers 14 residues. The CDR3 DNA follows: TGTGCCAGCAGCTTGGGAGCGGAGTGGAGAACCCAGTACTTC. It is translated as CASSLGAEWRTQYF.

V gene TRBV19 combines with J gene TRBJ2-5; 8 positions agree with TRBD1. The CDR3 extends over 13 amino acids. Germline V lookup: CDR1 LNHDA, CDR2 SQIVND (reference sequence). V lost 7 bases, J lost 4 bases, and 5 bases stayed unmatched. CDR3 region: CASTGQGIETQYF. The CDR3, as DNA: TGTGCCAGTACCGGACAGGGAATAGAGACCCAGTACTTC.